Listed here are 29 T cell receptor beta chains from one sample, sequenced in a study of a mutant IDH1 vaccine in newly diagnosed glioma. Libraries were prepared by immunoSEQ multiplex PCR; TCRdb keeps only in-frame clonotypes and omits some of them. This table holds 85,000 to 100,000 clones, roughly 90% found once. Time point meaning: baseline, week 1 (first vaccination visit). The treatment denotes: pre-vaccination baseline after standard-of-care therapy. Specimen: PBMCs, collected from a glioma patient treated with radiotherapy, temozolomide or both. Receptor source: a woman aged 50 to 60 with glioma.

The CDR3 spells CASSLAQGVNTEAFF. The CDR3 DNA is TGTGCCAGCAGTTTAGCCCAGGGGGTGAACACTGAAGCTTTCTTT. The chain is built from TRBV28 and TRBJ1-1, with 7 bases matching TRBD1. Looked up from germline, CDR1 is MDHEN and CDR2 is SYDVKM. The CDR3 length is 15 residues. V was clipped by 2 bases and J by 0 bases; unmatched bases: 3.

This sequence joins TRBV5-1 and TRBJ2-1; D perhaps matches TRBD2 (6 bases). CDR3 length equals 15 residues. V was pared by 4 bases and J by 2 bases, with 13 bases between. Germline CDR1 is SGHRS and CDR2 is YFSETQ. The CDR3 DNA follows: TGCGCCAGCAGCGGTACTAGCAGCGCCTACAATGAGCAGTTCTTC. This codes for CASSGTSSAYNEQFF.

The genes are TRBV10-3 and TRBJ1-5; D uncertain. Trimming removed 4 bases at V and 3 bases at J, with 7 bases between. Germline-derived CDR1 and CDR2 are ENHRY and SYGVKD. This CDR3 has 13 amino acids. In DNA, the CDR3 is TGTGCCATCAGTGGGCAGGACAATCAGCCCCAGCATTTT. Amino acids: CAISGQDNQPQHF.

The gene calls are TRBV19 and TRBJ2-1; D remains ambiguous. Trimming shortened V by 2 bases and J by 0 bases, and 5 bases separated the two germline ends. Per the germline V gene, CDR1 is LNHDA and CDR2 is SQIVND (reference sequence). This CDR3 is built from 14 residues. The CDR3: CASSILSSYNEQFF. CDR3 in DNA: TGTGCCAGTAGTATACTGAGCTCCTACAATGAGCAGTTCTTC.

The rearrangement joins TRBV11-2 to TRBJ1-1; D possibly corresponds to TRBD1 (6 bases). Germline loops: CDR1 SGHAT, CDR2 FQNNGV. V lost 0 bases and J lost 11, with 19 bases in between. This CDR3 has 15 residues. The CDR3 loop is CASSLDQAGLGGAFF. The CDR3 coding sequence is TGTGCCAGCAGCTTAGATCAAGCTGGACTAGGGGGGGCTTTCTTT.

This clone occurred a few times. The gene calls are TRBV6-5 and TRBJ1-5; 7 nucleotides match TRBD1. After removal of 6 bases from V and 1 base from J, the junction contained 6 bases not matched to a gene. Germline V gives CDR1 MNHEY, CDR2 SVGAGI. CDR3 size: 15 residues. The chain's CDR3 is CASRRQGSSNQPQHF. CDR3 DNA sequence: TGTGCCAGCAGAAGACAGGGTAGCAGCAATCAGCCCCAGCATTTT.

The V and J genes are TRBV6-5 and TRBJ2-7; D is unresolved. V lost 0 bases and J lost 0, with 9 bases in between. Germline V gives CDR1 MNHEY, CDR2 SVGAGI. This CDR3 contains 15 residues. CDR3 residues: CASSYSRSPSYEQYF. As DNA, the CDR3 is TGTGCCAGCAGTTACTCGAGGAGCCCCTCCTACGAGCAGTACTTC.

The CDR3 DNA reads TGTGCCACCAGCAGAGAGTTGGGGATTAACTATGGCTACACCTTC. Protein: CATSRELGINYGYTF. The chain has TRBV15 and TRBJ1-2, with unresolved D. V was cut by 0 bases and J by 1 base, with 9 bases left in between. CDR3 length: 15 residues. Germline V lookup: CDR1 LNHNV, CDR2 YYDKDF (reference sequence).

The chain recombines TRBV7-6 with TRBJ2-7, with D tentatively TRBD1 (6 bases). Deletions cut 2 bases from V and 5 bases from J, with 16 bases between. CDR3 length equals 15 residues. CDR1 SGHVS and CDR2 FNYEAQ come from the germline V gene. CDR3 in amino acids: CASSLRRQVGDEQYF. CDR3 DNA: TGTGCCAGCAGCTTACGCCGACAGGTCGGGGACGAGCAGTACTTC.

The rearrangement uses TRBV5-4 and TRBJ2-2; TRBD1 might be the D (7 bases). The V and J ends lost 4 bases and 4 bases respectively, with 20 bases between them. The germline V gene encodes CDR1 SGHNT and CDR2 YYREEE (reference sequence). The CDR3 is 17 residues long. The DNA of the CDR3 is TGTGCCAGCAGCGGAGGGTCCGACAGGGTGAGCACCGGGGAGCTGTTTTTT. Translating gives CASSGGSDRVSTGELFF.

The chain joins TRBV27 to TRBJ1-1; D remains unclear. Trimming left V 5 bases short and J 5 bases short, with 12 bases between. CDR1 MNHEY and CDR2 SMNVEV come from the germline V gene (reference sequence). CDR3 length equals 13 residues. Here the CDR3 reads CASSPEGRTEAFF. The DNA of the CDR3 is TGTGCCAGCAGTCCCGAAGGCCGGACTGAAGCTTTCTTT.

The genes are TRBV10-3 and TRBJ1-2, with D unclear. The V gene's germline CDR1 is ENHRY and CDR2 SYGVKD. The CDR3 totals 13 residues. Trimming pared 3 bases from V and 5 bases from J, leaving 10 bases between. This CDR3 is CAISDGENYGYTF. In DNA, the CDR3 is TGTGCCATCAGTGACGGAGAAAATTATGGCTACACCTTC.

This clone was observed once. CDR3: CASSFMQAETNEQFF. CDR3 DNA: TGCGCCAGCAGCTTCATGCAGGCCGAGACGAATGAGCAGTTCTTC. The rearrangement links TRBV5-1 to TRBJ2-1, with no clear D. The germline V gene has CDR1 SGHRS and CDR2 YFSETQ. This CDR3 is built from 15 residues. Trimming took off 2 bases at V and 7 bases at J, with 16 bases between the two ends.

The CDR3 loop reads CASGLSVNTEAFF. CDR3 nucleotide sequence: TGTGCTAGTGGTTTATCCGTTAACACTGAAGCTTTCTTT. The chain combines TRBV12-5 with TRBJ1-1; D gene uncertain. The germline V and J ends were trimmed by 3 bases and 2 bases, with 7 bases remaining between them. The CDR3 is made up of 13 amino acids. Germline V CDR1 and CDR2: LGHNT, FRNRAP.

The chain couples TRBV28 to TRBJ2-6; D call uncertain. This CDR3 is built from 15 residues. The ends were cut back, 7 bases at V and 4 bases at J, with 14 bases in the middle. From germline, CDR1 is MDHEN and CDR2 SYDVKM. DNA for the CDR3: TGTGCCAGCACCGTAGGGCTGGGGGGGGCCAACGTCCTGACTTTC. Amino acids: CASTVGLGGANVLTF.

V gene TRBV11-2 combines with J gene TRBJ2-7, with D hard to call. The germline V gene has CDR1 SGHAT and CDR2 FQNNGV. This CDR3 is 15 amino acids long. Trimming stripped 3 bases from V and 3 bases from J, with 15 bases between. Written as DNA, the CDR3 is TGTGCCAGCAGCTTTCCCGGCAGTGGGCTCTACGAGCAGTACTTC. This gives the protein CASSFPGSGLYEQYF.

The V and J genes are TRBV10-3 and TRBJ1-3, with D maybe TRBD1 (5 bases). Trimming stripped 1 base from V and 0 bases from J, with 13 bases between. The CDR3 is 17 amino acids. CDR1 is ENHRY and CDR2 is SYGVKD in the germline V gene. CDR3 in DNA: TGTGCCATCAGTGAGTTAGCACAGGCGACCTCTGGAAACACCATATATTTT. Amino acid sequence: CAISELAQATSGNTIYF.

This sequence joins TRBV29-1 and TRBJ2-3; D ambiguous. V was clipped by 4 bases and J by 8 bases, with 13 bases between them. The CDR3 totals 12 residues. The germline CDR1 and CDR2 sequences are SQVTM and ANQGSEA. The CDR3 loop reads CSVVVRTGTQYF. CDR3 coding DNA: TGCAGCGTTGTAGTCAGGACGGGTACGCAGTATTTT.

The J gene is TRBJ2-6, the V gene TRBV5-6, with D unresolved. Germline V gene lookup returns CDR1 SGHDT and CDR2 YYEEEE. The CDR3 has 16 amino acids. V was shortened by 4 bases and J by 0 bases, with 11 bases between the two germline ends. The chain's CDR3 is CASSLYKPSGANVLTF. The CDR3 DNA is TGTGCCAGCAGCCTTTATAAACCCTCTGGGGCCAACGTCCTGACTTTC.

This chain uses TRBV10-1 with TRBJ1-2, with a possible D match to TRBD1 (6 bases). The length of the CDR3 is 14 residues. The germline V gene has CDR1 WNHNN and CDR2 SYGVQD (reference sequence). Trimming pared 2 bases from V and 4 bases from J, leaving 11 bases between. The CDR3 DNA is TGCGCCAGCAGTGAGGCAGGGGTCCTCTATGGCTACACCTTC. Translating it yields CASSEAGVLYGYTF.

The chain couples TRBV7-2 to TRBJ2-5, with 7 bases fitting TRBD2. The germline V gene encodes CDR1 SGHTA and CDR2 FQGNSA. CDR3 length: 14 amino acids. With 5 bases clipped from V and 4 bases from J, the junction kept 7 bases outside the gene matches. The chain's CDR3 is CASSVGLVLETQYF. As DNA, the CDR3 is TGTGCCAGCAGCGTCGGACTAGTCTTAGAGACCCAGTACTTC.

V usage is TRBV11-2 and J usage is TRBJ1-6; D remains ambiguous. With 4 bases removed from V and 3 bases from J, the gap between germline ends came to 7 bases. The CDR3 length is 14 residues. Germline CDR1 is SGHAT and CDR2 is FQNNGV. The CDR3: CASSSPGYNSPLHF. CDR3 DNA: TGTGCCAGCAGCTCCCCGGGCTATAATTCACCCCTCCACTTT.

The chain employs TRBV28 and TRBJ2-3; a possible D gene is TRBD2 (6 bases). Trimming took 10 bases from V and 4 from J, leaving 12 bases between them. The CDR3 loop spans 12 amino acids. Germline V gene sequence: CDR1 MDHEN, CDR2 SYDVKM. This CDR3 is CATLSGADTQYF. The DNA of the CDR3 is TGTGCCACCCTTAGCGGCGCAGATACGCAGTATTTT.

In this sample, this clone turned up a few times. The chain recombines TRBV18 with TRBJ1-1; D not resolved. Germline V gene data show CDR1 as KGHSH and CDR2 as LQKENI. Trimming left V 1 base short and J 1 base short, with 7 bases between. This CDR3 is 14 amino acids long. CDR3 DNA sequence: TGTGCCAGCTCACCACAGGATACGAACACTGAAGCTTTCTTT. This sequence encodes CASSPQDTNTEAFF.

The V and J genes are TRBV5-4 and TRBJ2-7, with D unclear. Per the germline V gene, CDR1 is SGHNT and CDR2 is YYREEE (reference sequence). The ends were cut back, 4 bases at V and 3 bases at J, with 17 bases in the middle. This CDR3 contains 15 residues. CDR3: CASSPGPFPGYEQYF. Written as DNA, the CDR3 is TGTGCCAGCAGCCCGGGTCCTTTCCCAGGCTACGAGCAGTACTTC.

The chain employs TRBV27 and TRBJ1-1; D is possibly TRBD1 (5 bases). V was pared by 1 base and J by 4 bases, with 13 bases between. Germline V lookup: CDR1 MNHEY, CDR2 SMNVEV (reference sequence). The CDR3 extends over 15 amino acids. The CDR3 region has the DNA TGTGCCAGCAGTTTATGGACGGCAAGGGGCACTGAAGCTTTCTTT. Residues: CASSLWTARGTEAFF.

This sequence joins TRBV30 and TRBJ1-6, with D possibly TRBD1 on 6 matching bases. This CDR3 comprises 15 residues. The germline gives CDR1 GTSNPN, CDR2 SVGIG (reference sequence). The V end lost 4 bases, the J end lost 9 bases, and 19 bases lay between the germline ends. Here the CDR3 DNA reads TGTGCCTGGAATCAAAGGATAGGGGGAGGTTCACCCCTCCACTTT. Translated, it gives CAWNQRIGGGSPLHF.

This chain connects TRBV7-6 to TRBJ2-2; a weak D match, TRBD2 (6 bases). V lost 2 bases to trimming and J lost 2 bases, with 15 bases between them. CDR3 size: 17 residues. The germline gives CDR1 SGHVS, CDR2 FNYEAQ. The CDR3 nucleotides read TGTGCCAGCAGCTTAACGGCGGGGCAGGGAAACACCGGGGAGCTGTTTTTT. Translated: CASSLTAGQGNTGELFF.

The chain is built from TRBV13 and TRBJ2-7, with D tentatively TRBD1 or TRBD2 (5 bases each). Trimming took 5 bases from V and 2 from J, leaving 16 bases between them. CDR3 length: 15 residues. Looked up from germline, CDR1 is PRHDT and CDR2 is FYEKMQ (reference sequence). CDR3 protein: CASSPAQDLAYEQYF. Written as DNA, the CDR3 is TGTGCCAGCAGCCCCGCACAGGACTTGGCCTACGAGCAGTACTTC.